This TCR beta chain comes out of a study of response to subunit inactivated influenza vaccine. The V gene's germline CDR1 is SGHTA and CDR2 FQGNSA. CDR3 length: 17 residues. V lost 1 base to trimming and J lost 0 bases; unmatched junction nucleotides: 7. TCRdb used MiXCR to reprocess the RT-PCR reads, holding one entry per CDR3 protein. The table lists 500,000 to 600,000 distinct CDR3 sequences, approximately 15% of them singletons. Here the sequenced sample was CD4+ T cells sorted from PBMCs, taken 23 to 25 months after vaccination. This clonotype was sampled from a man aged 50 to 69 who received an inactivated influenza vaccine. V and J are TRBV7-2 and TRBJ1-1; 8 bases align to TRBD1. The CDR3 spells CASSLGRGRLMNTEAFF. CDR3 nucleotides: TGTGCCAGCAGCTTAGGCAGGGGGCGTCTCATGAACACTGAAGCTTTCTTT.